This T cell receptor beta chain was obtained from a study of T cell responses to AZD1222 COVID-19 vaccine. Across the whole study: Samples with a second dose at about 4 or about 12 weeks were pooled together.

Only one count was recorded for this clone. Its target is unknown. Profiling relied on immunoSEQ multiplex PCR, and the TCRdb table lists in-frame clones only, not all of them. The table lists 150,000 or so clones, approximately 91% of them singletons. Study findings and constraints: Baseline seropositives among AZD1222 recipients totaled only 5 or 6. The reported proportion of spike-specific TCRs targeting unmutated variant regions was nearly half. A mostly white British donor set with more females was recruited, and clonal diversity was possibly underestimated.

V lost 1 base and J lost 7; bases outside the gene matches: 7. The germline gives CDR1 SGHRS, CDR2 YFSETQ. The CDR3 runs 15 residues. The specimen comprised peripheral blood, sampled on day 0 of AZD1222 vaccination. V is TRBV5-1 and J is TRBJ2-1, with 8 nucleotides matching TRBD2. The receptor's source is an adult in good health. The CDR3 nucleotides are TGCGCCAGCAGCTTGAACGGGGGGGCTATTAATGAGCAGTTCTTC. Its protein product is CASSLNGGAINEQFF.